This entry lists 26 T cell receptor beta chains sequenced from one sample in a study of shared clonotypes between healthy human individuals (TCRdb year 2020). Library method: the immunoSEQ multiplex PCR assay. Held by TCRdb, this immuneACCESS table contains in-frame sequences only and omits some clones. Under half of the omission traces to an unresolved V gene where checked; the cause of the rest is unknown. The sample has about 2 million clones on record, about 95% of them singletons. The top ten clonotypes cover 0.85% to 1.2% of the sample. CD8 naive samples were CD45RO-negative cells positively selected for CCR7, giving a CD45RA+CCR7+ population that excluded TemRA cells. The sample consisted of naive CD8+ T cells sorted from blood. What this sample's cell subset or site label stands for: CD45RA+CCR7+. The source is a man aged 18 to 35 in good health.

J is TRBJ2-2 and V is TRBV28; D is uncertain. This CDR3 comprises 14 residues. CDR1 MDHEN and CDR2 SYDVKM come from the germline V gene. V gave up 2 bases and J gave up 5 bases, with 9 bases separating them. CDR3: CASSLRLGTGELFF. CDR3 bases: TGTGCCAGCAGTTTAAGATTGGGAACCGGGGAGCTGTTTTTT.

CDR3 residues: CAVARGTVTYNEQFF. In DNA, the CDR3 is TGTGCCGTCGCCCGGGGGACTGTTACCTACAATGAGCAGTTCTTC. V is TRBV6-5 and J is TRBJ2-1; perhaps TRBD2 as D (6 bases). The length of the CDR3 is 15 residues. The germline V gene has CDR1 MNHEY and CDR2 SVGAGI. Trimming took off 11 bases at V and 2 bases at J, with 19 bases between the two ends.

In regard to this clone: This sample includes further DNA sequences coding for the same CDR3. V usage is TRBV7-9 and J usage is TRBJ1-1; TRBD1 agrees at 8 bases. The junction had 8 bases not matched to a gene; V was cut back by 4 bases and J by 4 bases. Germline V gene data show CDR1 as SEHNR and CDR2 as FQNEAQ (reference sequence). The CDR3 has 15 amino acids. CDR3 sequence reads: CASSSSQGASTEAFF. The DNA of the CDR3 is TGTGCCAGCAGCTCATCCCAGGGGGCGAGCACTGAAGCTTTCTTT.

The chain links TRBV5-6 to TRBJ1-5; D ambiguous. V was trimmed by 2 bases and J by 5 bases, leaving 11 bases between them. This CDR3 is 14 amino acids long. Germline-derived CDR1 and CDR2 are SGHDT and YYEEEE. In DNA, the CDR3 is TGTGCCAGCAGCTTTCTGGGAACCGATCAGCCCCAGCATTTT. This encodes CASSFLGTDQPQHF.

This chain's CDR3 is CASSETEPGLAGQETQYF. In DNA, the CDR3 is TGTGCCAGCAGTGAAACTGAGCCCGGACTAGCGGGACAAGAGACCCAGTACTTC. The V and J genes are TRBV25-1 and TRBJ2-5; TRBD2 aligns across 12 bases. Germline lookup yields CDR1 MGHDK and CDR2 SYGVNS. This CDR3 region has 18 residues. V lost 2 bases to trimming and J lost 2 bases; unmatched junction nucleotides: 9.

This clone was counted a single time. The chain is built from TRBV28 and TRBJ1-4, with TRBD1 as a possible D gene (6 bases). CDR1 is MDHEN, CDR2 SYDVKM, per germline. This CDR3 has 14 amino acids. Trimming cost V 2 bases and J 7 bases, with 11 bases left between them. CDR3 coding DNA: TGTGCCAGCAGTTTAACAGGGCTCAGTGAAAAACTGTTTTTT. Translating gives CASSLTGLSEKLFF.

The V call is TRBV5-5, the J call TRBJ2-7, with TRBD1 matching 7 bases. Germline CDR1 and CDR2: SGHKS and YYEKEE (reference sequence). The CDR3 has 20 amino acids. With V trimmed by 4 bases and J by 7 bases, 29 bases remained unmatched. CDR3 sequence reads: CASSLGVYGTEAWRAEEQYF. The CDR3 DNA is TGTGCCAGCAGCCTAGGGGTTTACGGGACAGAGGCCTGGCGAGCAGAGGAGCAGTACTTC.

The V gene is TRBV5-6, the J gene TRBJ2-5; perhaps TRBD2 as D (5 bases). Germline CDR1 and CDR2: SGHDT and YYEEEE. Trimming removed 6 bases from V and 4 bases from J, with 13 bases in between. This CDR3 is 13 amino acids long. CDR3 in amino acids: CASTMASGETQYF. In DNA form, the CDR3 reads TGTGCCAGCACCATGGCCAGCGGAGAGACCCAGTACTTC.

The chain employs TRBV7-8 and TRBJ2-1; 13 nucleotides line up with TRBD2. This CDR3 is built from 16 residues. Trimming removed 5 bases from V and 4 bases from J; junction bases left unmatched: 5. Germline CDR1 reads SGHVS; CDR2 reads FQNEAQ. The CDR3 here is CASSQWTSGGYNEQFF. The CDR3 nucleotides are TGTGCCAGCAGCCAATGGACTAGCGGGGGTTACAATGAGCAGTTCTTC.

The gene calls are TRBV28 and TRBJ1-4; D is uncertain. The CDR3 extends over 16 amino acids. Germline CDR1 MDHEN, CDR2 SYDVKM. Trimming stripped 9 bases from V and 0 bases from J, with 17 bases between. CDR3: CASQRIADATNEKLFF. The CDR3 DNA is TGTGCCAGTCAACGAATAGCGGATGCAACTAATGAAAAACTGTTTTTT.

J is TRBJ2-1 and V is TRBV27, with 7 bases lining up with TRBD1. Per the germline V gene, CDR1 is MNHEY and CDR2 is SMNVEV (reference sequence). This CDR3 comprises 15 residues. Trimming removed 2 bases from V and 2 bases from J; junction bases left unmatched: 3. The CDR3: CASSLIGQAYNEQFF. CDR3 sequence (DNA): TGTGCCAGCAGTTTAATAGGACAGGCCTACAATGAGCAGTTCTTC.

The chain links TRBV6-5 to TRBJ2-3, with D maybe TRBD2 (6 bases). This CDR3 has 16 amino acids. The germline gives CDR1 MNHEY, CDR2 SVGAGI. Trimming took off 0 bases at V and 4 bases at J, with 14 bases between the two ends. The CDR3 protein is CASSYSVGEAADTQYF. The CDR3 region has the DNA TGTGCCAGCAGTTACTCGGTCGGGGAGGCCGCAGATACGCAGTATTTT.

The chain couples TRBV28 to TRBJ1-5; 7 bases are shared with TRBD1. Germline CDR1 is MDHEN and CDR2 is SYDVKM. With 4 bases clipped from V and 0 bases from J, the junction kept 6 bases outside the gene matches. The CDR3 covers 16 residues. CDR3 sequence reads: CASSSPTGYSNQPQHF. CDR3 DNA: TGTGCCAGCAGTTCCCCGACAGGGTATAGCAATCAGCCCCAGCATTTT.

This clone was seen only once. The rearrangement joins TRBV11-1 to TRBJ1-2; the D gene is possibly TRBD1 (6 bases). V was clipped by 5 bases and J by 4 bases, with 11 bases between them. This CDR3 has 13 amino acids. CDR1 and CDR2 from the germline V gene are SGHAT and FQDESV (reference sequence). The CDR3 sequence: CASSHRVSYGYTF. The CDR3, as DNA: TGTGCCAGCAGCCACAGGGTTAGCTATGGCTACACCTTC.

The rearrangement uses TRBV4-3 and TRBJ2-5, with D possibly called TRBD1 or TRBD2 (5 bases each). The CDR3 contains 15 residues. The V and J ends lost 4 bases and 0 bases respectively, with 12 bases between them. Per germline, CDR1 LGHNA and CDR2 YSLEER. The CDR3 DNA reads TGCGCCAGCAGCCCCGGGGCGGAAGACCAAGAGACCCAGTACTTC. This sequence encodes CASSPGAEDQETQYF.

This chain uses TRBV29-1 with TRBJ1-2, with D possibly TRBD1 on 5 matching bases. Germline values: CDR1 SQVTM, CDR2 ANQGSEA. This CDR3 spans 13 amino acids. The V and J ends lost 8 bases and 3 bases respectively, with 16 bases between them. The CDR3 DNA is TGCAGCATCCGAGGACACTATGACTATGGCTACACCTTC. It codes for CSIRGHYDYGYTF.

In its sample, this clone was seen once. The gene calls are TRBV5-1 and TRBJ1-3, with 9 bases identical to TRBD1. The germline gives CDR1 SGHRS, CDR2 YFSETQ. J lost 5 bases, V lost 1 base, and 4 bases had no gene match. There are 15 residues in the CDR3. CDR3 in amino acids: CASSLTGGFRNTIYF. CDR3 in DNA: TGCGCCAGCAGCTTGACAGGGGGCTTTAGAAACACCATATATTTT.

The chain uses TRBV7-2 and TRBJ1-6; a possible D gene is TRBD1 (6 bases). Germline CDR1 reads SGHTA; CDR2 reads FQGNSA. This CDR3 is 18 amino acids long. V shed 0 bases and J shed 7 bases, with 19 bases lying between them. The CDR3 nucleotides are TGTGCCAGCAGCTTAGCGGGGGCAGTGGATTTTTGGAATTCACCCCTCCACTTT. The encoded protein is CASSLAGAVDFWNSPLHF.

In the case of this clone: At the DNA level, this CDR3 is encoded by other sequences in the same sample as well. The V call is TRBV6-1, the J call TRBJ2-7; 14 bases match TRBD2. This CDR3 has 15 amino acids. Germline V gives CDR1 MNHNS, CDR2 SASEGT. V trimming: 3 bases; J trimming: 3 bases; junction bases outside the gene matches: 1. Written as DNA, the CDR3 is TGTGCCAGCAGTGAGGGACTAGCGGGAGACTACGAGCAGTACTTC. Translating it yields CASSEGLAGDYEQYF.

The chain links TRBV6-5 to TRBJ2-7; D may be TRBD2 (6 bases). Germline CDR1 reads MNHEY; CDR2 reads SVGAGI. The germline V and J ends were trimmed by 6 bases and 4 bases, with 19 bases remaining between them. The CDR3 sequence is 15 residues long. The CDR3 nucleotides are TGTGCCAGCAGGGGGATAGCGGAAGCCTTTTACGAGCAGTACTTC. This codes for CASRGIAEAFYEQYF.

This chain joins TRBV27 and TRBJ1-6; D is perhaps TRBD1 (5 bases). This CDR3 contains 17 residues. Germline V gene sequence: CDR1 MNHEY, CDR2 SMNVEV (reference sequence). Trimming took off 3 bases at V and 0 bases at J, with 12 bases between the two ends. CDR3 nucleotides: TGTGCCAGCAGTTTGACAGATAGCAGCTCCTATAATTCACCCCTCCACTTT. Translated: CASSLTDSSSYNSPLHF.

Comments on this clone: Other nucleotide sequences from this sample produce the same CDR3. The rearrangement links TRBV27 to TRBJ2-7, with D tentatively TRBD1 (6 bases). Germline values: CDR1 MNHEY, CDR2 SMNVEV (reference sequence). This CDR3 comprises 14 residues. V lost 1 base and J lost 3, with 10 bases in between. CDR3 protein: CASSLYGGSYEQYF. The CDR3 DNA reads TGTGCCAGCAGTTTATATGGGGGCAGCTACGAGCAGTACTTC.

The chain links TRBV7-6 to TRBJ2-2; 10 bases align to TRBD2. The CDR3 has 16 residues. V gave up 5 bases and J gave up 5 bases; unmatched junction bases: 8. Germline V gene sequence: CDR1 SGHVS, CDR2 FNYEAQ. The CDR3 is CASSPLAGGATGELFF. CDR3 nucleotide sequence: TGTGCCAGCAGCCCCTTAGCGGGAGGCGCTACCGGGGAGCTGTTTTTT.

The chain has TRBV11-1 and TRBJ2-7; D may be TRBD1 (6 bases). This CDR3 has 12 amino acids. The V gene's germline CDR1 is SGHAT and CDR2 FQDESV (reference sequence). The ends were cut back, 5 bases at V and 4 bases at J, with 9 bases in the middle. In DNA form, the CDR3 reads TGTGCCAGCAGCATAGGGGGTTACGAGCAGTACTTC. Its protein product is CASSIGGYEQYF.

This clone was seen just once. V is TRBV7-8 and J is TRBJ2-1; D perhaps matches TRBD1 (5 bases). Germline V gene sequence: CDR1 SGHVS, CDR2 FQNEAQ. The V and J ends lost 3 bases and 8 bases respectively, with 17 bases between them. CDR3 size: 15 residues. This CDR3 reads CASSFLQGPQYEQFF. The CDR3 DNA reads TGTGCCAGCAGCTTCTTGCAGGGCCCCCAATATGAGCAGTTCTTC.

The genes are TRBV4-1 and TRBJ1-4; D not certain. V lost 0 bases to trimming and J lost 4 bases, with 9 bases between them. The CDR3 sequence is 15 residues long. Per the germline V gene, CDR1 is MGHRA and CDR2 is YSYEKL. DNA for the CDR3: TGCGCCAGCAGCCAAGATCCGAGTCTTAATGAAAAACTGTTTTTT. Its protein is CASSQDPSLNEKLFF.